This T cell receptor beta chain was profiled in a study of T cells in Graves' hyperthyroidism and ophthalmopathy. Study-level information: The authors collected peripheral blood at initial diagnosis, before any treatment. Study-level results: Among thyroid clonotypes expanded above 0.001, most also appeared in blood. A model using 13 V-J features told ophthalmopathy apart from stable hyperthyroidism.

The ends were cut back, 8 bases at V and 2 bases at J, with 10 bases in the middle. The CDR3 consists of 13 residues. Per the germline V gene, CDR1 is MDHEN and CDR2 is SYDVKM. As for this clonotype: What it binds is not known.

It was RNA transcripts that yielded the amplified TCR beta CDR3 regions. First-round RT-PCR of the TCR CDR3 relied on the HTBI primer set. From the multiplex PCR reads, TCRdb called clonotypes with MiXCR, one entry per CDR3 protein. The sample records under 350,000 distinct CDR3 sequences, approximately 15% being singletons. The TCR was taken from a woman aged 55-69 years with Graves' ophthalmopathy. Material: blood. The chain links TRBV28 to TRBJ1-5; D is unclear. CDR3 region: CASVEEGNQPQHF. The CDR3 DNA reads as TGTGCCAGCGTCGAGGAGGGCAATCAGCCCCAGCATTTT.